The 26 T cell receptor beta chains given below trace back to one sample, sequenced in a study of T cell responses to AZD1222 COVID-19 vaccine. This table comes from immunoSEQ multiplex PCR, and its TCRdb copy is limited to in-frame clones, with some not included. The data hold about 110,000 clones, with less than 95% observed a single time. Source: peripheral blood, taken on day 0 of AZD1222 vaccination. These receptors were taken from an adult in good health.

This rearrangement joins TRBV18 to TRBJ2-5; D call uncertain. V shed 4 bases and J shed 1 base, with 7 bases lying between them. Germline V gene data show CDR1 as KGHSH and CDR2 as LQKENI. This CDR3 spans 13 amino acids. The DNA of the CDR3 is TGTGCCAGCTCACAGTCTGTCCAAGAGACCCAGTACTTC. This translates into CASSQSVQETQYF.

This clone has just a few counts. The chain is built from TRBV28 and TRBJ2-6; D unclear. Germline V gene sequence: CDR1 MDHEN, CDR2 SYDVKM. V lost 3 bases, J lost 1 base, and 1 base lay in between. The CDR3 has 13 residues. Here the CDR3 reads CASSLSGANVLTF. DNA of the CDR3: TGTGCCAGCAGTTTGTCTGGGGCCAACGTCCTGACTTTC.

The chain recombines TRBV13 with TRBJ1-1; weak D call: TRBD1 (6 bases). This CDR3 has 15 residues. The V and J ends lost 0 bases and 4 bases respectively, with 12 bases between them. CDR1 PRHDT and CDR2 FYEKMQ come from the germline V gene (reference sequence). The CDR3 coding sequence is TGTGCCAGCAGCTTAGGATCAGGGGCTGGCACTGAAGCTTTCTTT. It is translated as CASSLGSGAGTEAFF.

The chain combines TRBV4-1 with TRBJ1-1; D is undetermined. Trimming took off 5 bases at V and 6 bases at J, with 19 bases between the two ends. From germline, CDR1 is MGHRA and CDR2 YSYEKL. The CDR3 contains 15 residues. This chain's CDR3 is CASSNPAEGSSEAFF. The CDR3 nucleotides read TGCGCCAGCAGCAACCCGGCGGAAGGGTCATCTGAAGCTTTCTTT.

The chain combines TRBV6-5 with TRBJ1-2, with 9 bases matching TRBD1. Trimming at V came to 5 bases and at J to 3 bases, leaving 7 bases not matched to a gene. Germline V lookup: CDR1 MNHEY, CDR2 SVGAGI. This CDR3 is 15 amino acids long. The CDR3 region is CASSQKGQGHYGYTF. The CDR3 nucleotides are TGTGCCAGCAGTCAAAAAGGACAGGGGCACTATGGCTACACCTTC.

The chain combines TRBV5-8 with TRBJ2-7, with TRBD1 identical over 7 bases. This CDR3 is 14 amino acids long. The germline V gene has CDR1 SGHTS and CDR2 YDEGEE. V shed 6 bases and J 3 bases; nucleotides not matched to a gene: 9. CDR3 in DNA: TGTGCCAGCAAAACCGGGACAGACGTCTACGAGCAGTACTTC. Amino acid sequence: CASKTGTDVYEQYF.

The V and J genes are TRBV30 and TRBJ1-4; no clear D gene. Trimming removed 6 bases at V and 3 bases at J, with 17 bases between. This CDR3 is built from 15 residues. Looked up from germline, CDR1 is GTSNPN and CDR2 is SVGIG (reference sequence). The CDR3 reads CACQFVGAANEKLFF. The CDR3 DNA reads TGTGCCTGCCAATTTGTAGGAGCCGCTAATGAAAAACTGTTTTTT.

J is TRBJ2-1 and V is TRBV11-2, with a tentative D call TRBD2 (5 bases). Germline V gene data show CDR1 as SGHAT and CDR2 as FQNNGV. The CDR3 consists of 13 residues. V shed 6 bases and J shed 10 bases, with 16 bases lying between them. CDR3 region: CASRTIRSKEQFF. DNA for the CDR3: TGTGCCAGCAGGACTATAAGGTCCAAAGAGCAGTTCTTC.

The rearrangement links TRBV11-2 to TRBJ2-7; the D is unclear. The germline gives CDR1 SGHAT, CDR2 FQNNGV. V was shortened by 2 bases and J by 0 bases, with 11 bases between the two germline ends. The CDR3 is 15 amino acids. The CDR3 DNA reads as TGTGCCAGCAGCTTATGGGGTCTTAGCTCCTACGAGCAGTACTTC. Its translation: CASSLWGLSSYEQYF.

There are a few counts of this clone. This rearrangement joins TRBV2 to TRBJ1-4; D is uncertain. V lost 3 bases to trimming and J lost 6 bases, with 2 bases between them. The CDR3 has 11 amino acids. Per germline, CDR1 SNHLY and CDR2 FYNNEI. As DNA, the CDR3 is TGTGCCAGCAGTGATTATGAAAAACTGTTTTTT. Its translation is CASSDYEKLFF.

This clone appeared a single time. The chain links TRBV10-1 to TRBJ2-1, with a weak D call TRBD2 (6 bases). The CDR3 has 15 amino acids. Germline V gives CDR1 WNHNN, CDR2 SYGVQD (reference sequence). Trimming removed 0 bases at V and 0 bases at J, with 6 bases between. DNA of the CDR3: TGCGCCAGCAGTGAGTCGACTAGCTCCTACAATGAGCAGTTCTTC. Residues: CASSESTSSYNEQFF.

The CDR3 here is CASSDPTGPPQHF. CDR3 coding DNA: TGTGCCAGCAGTGATCCCACAGGGCCGCCCCAGCATTTT. V usage is TRBV6-1 and J usage is TRBJ1-5; weak D call: TRBD1 (6 bases). There are 13 residues in the CDR3. Germline V gives CDR1 MNHNS, CDR2 SASEGT. Trimming removed 3 bases at V and 9 bases at J, with 12 bases between.

The genes are TRBV10-3 and TRBJ2-5; D call uncertain. CDR1 is ENHRY and CDR2 is SYGVKD in the germline V gene. Trimming shortened V by 0 bases and J by 2 bases, and 10 bases separated the two germline ends. The CDR3 length is 15 residues. The chain's CDR3 is CAISESELSQETQYF. CDR3 in DNA: TGTGCCATCAGTGAGTCGGAACTGTCACAAGAGACCCAGTACTTC.

The chain is built from TRBV9 and TRBJ2-5; a possible D gene is TRBD1 (6 bases). The CDR3 has 17 residues. Germline CDR1 SGDLS, CDR2 YYNGEE. The ends were cut back, 0 bases at V and 7 bases at J, with 22 bases in the middle. The CDR3 protein is CASSVVLGQGNYRTQYF. CDR3 sequence (DNA): TGTGCCAGCAGCGTAGTTCTTGGGCAGGGGAACTATCGGACCCAGTACTTC.

The DNA for the CDR3 is TGTGCCAGCAGCTTAACTGACAGGCCCTACGAGCAGTACTTC. Translating it yields CASSLTDRPYEQYF. The chain recombines TRBV11-1 with TRBJ2-7; D is possibly TRBD1 (6 bases). The ends were cut back, 2 bases at V and 2 bases at J, with 10 bases in the middle. Germline V gene sequence: CDR1 SGHAT, CDR2 FQDESV (reference sequence). The CDR3 totals 14 residues.

Worth noting for this clone: Other DNA sequences from this sample encode an identical CDR3 as well. This rearrangement joins TRBV3-1 (or the pseudogene TRBV3-2) to TRBJ1-2; D perhaps matches TRBD1 (5 bases). Germline V gene lookup returns CDR1 LGHDT and CDR2 YNNKEL (reference sequence). Between the trimmed V and J ends, which lost 3 bases and 5 bases, there was a span of 13 bases. CDR3 length: 14 residues. The CDR3 protein is CASSQGDSPYGYTF. CDR3 in DNA: TGTGCCAGCAGCCAGGGTGACAGTCCTTATGGCTACACCTTC.

CDR3 sequence reads: CASSPPAEQETQYF. In nucleotides, the CDR3 is TGTGCCAGCAGCCCCCCGGCGGAGCAAGAGACCCAGTACTTC. The rearrangement links TRBV9 to TRBJ2-5; D not certain. This CDR3 region has 14 residues. The ends were cut back, 4 bases at V and 2 bases at J, with 12 bases in the middle. Per the germline V gene, CDR1 is SGDLS and CDR2 is YYNGEE.

The V gene is TRBV6-1, the J gene TRBJ2-2; D assignment may be TRBD1 or TRBD2 (6 bases each). The germline V and J ends were trimmed by 3 bases and 7 bases, with 18 bases remaining between them. Per the germline V gene, CDR1 is MNHNS and CDR2 is SASEGT. The length of the CDR3 is 16 residues. The CDR3 DNA follows: TGTGCCAGCAGTGATCTTGGGGGGCGAATAGGCGGGGAGCTGTTTTTT. Amino acid sequence: CASSDLGGRIGGELFF.

The CDR3 DNA reads TGCGCCAGCAGCCAAGCCGGGCCCGCGACTGAAGCTTTCTTT. It translates to CASSQAGPATEAFF. The V gene is TRBV4-1, the J gene TRBJ1-1; D unresolved. Trimming left V 1 base short and J 5 bases short, with 11 bases between. Germline loops: CDR1 MGHRA, CDR2 YSYEKL. This CDR3 is built from 14 residues.

The chain carries TRBV27 and TRBJ1-6, with 9 bases lining up with TRBD1. Germline V gene sequence: CDR1 MNHEY, CDR2 SMNVEV (reference sequence). J was trimmed by 5 bases and V by 10 bases; bases with no gene match: 3. This CDR3 has 13 residues. The CDR3: CATRTGDNSPLHF. The CDR3 coding sequence is TGTGCCACCAGGACAGGGGATAATTCACCCCTCCACTTT.

The DNA for the CDR3 is TGTGCCAGCAGCCCGACAGGGGGCTCTGGAAACACCATATATTTT. It is translated as CASSPTGGSGNTIYF. The chain links TRBV2 to TRBJ1-3, with TRBD1 identical over 9 bases. V gave up 6 bases and J gave up 0 bases; unmatched junction bases: 3. CDR3 length equals 15 residues. Germline V gene data show CDR1 as SNHLY and CDR2 as FYNNEI. Complete variable domain (other parts from reference TRBV2 and TRBJ1-3): EPEVTQTPSHQVTQMGQEVILRCVPISNHLYFYWYRQILGQKVEFLVSFYNNEISEKSEIFDDQFSVERPDGSNFTLKIRSTKLEDSAMYFCASSPTGGSGNTIYFGEGSWLTVV.

This clone was counted a single time. The genes are TRBV3-1 (or the pseudogene TRBV3-2) and TRBJ2-7, with TRBD2 matching 7 bases. The V segment lost 4 bases and the J segment 5 bases; nucleotides outside the gene matches: 14. In germline, CDR1 is LGHDT, CDR2 YNNKEL (reference sequence). This CDR3 is 16 amino acids long. CDR3 amino acids: CASSRGGRRKGDEQYF. CDR3 coding DNA: TGTGCCAGCAGCCGGGGGGGGAGGCGAAAAGGCGACGAGCAGTACTTC.

The chain combines TRBV30 with TRBJ1-5, with D perhaps matching TRBD1 (5 bases). This CDR3 is 18 amino acids long. Germline V CDR1 and CDR2: GTSNPN, SVGIG (reference sequence). V was clipped by 0 bases and J by 1 base, with 19 bases between them. In DNA, the CDR3 is TGTGCCTGGAGTGTTGGGGCAGGGCCGGGTTGGAGCAATCAGCCCCAGCATTTT. This sequence encodes CAWSVGAGPGWSNQPQHF.

J is TRBJ1-5 and V is TRBV27; 9 bases match TRBD1. Trimming at V came to 3 bases and at J to 0 bases, leaving 9 bases not matched to a gene. This CDR3 has 18 amino acids. From germline, CDR1 is MNHEY and CDR2 SMNVEV (reference sequence). The CDR3 nucleotides are TGTGCCAGCAGTTTCACCAGATTGACAGGGGGTAGCAATCAGCCCCAGCATTTT. Protein: CASSFTRLTGGSNQPQHF.

The J gene is TRBJ2-2, the V gene TRBV28; TRBD2 is a possible D gene (5 bases). Trimming cost V 5 bases and J 7 bases, with 29 bases left between them. This CDR3 is built from 19 residues. The V gene's germline CDR1 is MDHEN and CDR2 SYDVKM. Written as DNA, the CDR3 is TGTGCCAGCAGTACCGCCCGATTAGCGTTGATGTTTGTTGGCGGGGAGCTGTTTTTT. Translation gives CASSTARLALMFVGGELFF.

The chain combines TRBV29-1 with TRBJ1-1; D is undetermined. There are 11 residues in the CDR3. V was trimmed by 3 bases and J by 7 bases, leaving 9 bases between them. Per the germline V gene, CDR1 is SQVTM and CDR2 is ANQGSEA. CDR3 region: CSVESRGEAFF. CDR3 DNA: TGCAGCGTTGAGTCCCGCGGTGAAGCTTTCTTT.